Described below is a single T cell receptor (beta chain) sequence and its context. Antigen specificity is unknown. The data are from a study of cytomegalovirus exposure and HLA in healthy donors. Study overall: It was reported in a later analysis that the 120 or so validation repertoires used the same platform as the approximately 600 first-cohort repertoires. Findings of the study overall: In vitro data verified a few CMV-associated chains as specific for CMV antigens. Researchers counted roughly 160 TCR beta chains as cytomegalovirus-associated. Reported performance of the classifier showed diagnosis of cytomegalovirus status with high specificity and sensitivity.

V dropped 1 base and J dropped 0 bases, with 6 bases sitting between them. Germline V gene lookup returns CDR1 SGHAT and CDR2 FQNNGV. This CDR3 comprises 14 residues. Sequencing used immunoSEQ multiplex PCR; TCRdb keeps in-frame clones, though not all of them. This table has 150,000 to 160,000 clones, about 88% appearing once. The rearrangement uses TRBV11-2 and TRBJ1-1; D not certain. This TCR derives from a man aged 18 to 30 in good health and CMV-seropositive. What was sequenced was PBMCs. CDR3: CASSLVFMNTEAFF. CDR3 DNA sequence: TGTGCCAGCAGCTTAGTTTTTATGAACACTGAAGCTTTCTTT.